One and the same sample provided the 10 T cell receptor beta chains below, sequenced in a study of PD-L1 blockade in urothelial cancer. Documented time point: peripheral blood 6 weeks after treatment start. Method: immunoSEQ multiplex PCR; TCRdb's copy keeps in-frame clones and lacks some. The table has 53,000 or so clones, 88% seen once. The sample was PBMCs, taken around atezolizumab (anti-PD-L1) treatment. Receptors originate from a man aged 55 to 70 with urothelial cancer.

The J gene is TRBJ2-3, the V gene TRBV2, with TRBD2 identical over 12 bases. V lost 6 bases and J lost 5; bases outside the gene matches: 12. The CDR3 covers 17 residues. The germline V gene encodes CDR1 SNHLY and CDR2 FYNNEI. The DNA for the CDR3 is TGTGCCAGCAGCTCAGACGGACTAGCGGGACGATTAGATACGCAGTATTTT. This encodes CASSSDGLAGRLDTQYF.

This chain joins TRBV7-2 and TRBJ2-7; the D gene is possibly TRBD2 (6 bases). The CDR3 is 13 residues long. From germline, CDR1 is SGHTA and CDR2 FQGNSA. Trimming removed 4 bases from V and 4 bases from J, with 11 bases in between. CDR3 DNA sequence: TGTGCCAGCAGCTCCGGGAGCCGATACGAGCAGTACTTC. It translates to CASSSGSRYEQYF. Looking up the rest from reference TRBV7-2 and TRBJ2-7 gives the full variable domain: GAGVSQSPSNKVTEKGKDVELRCDPISGHTALYWYRQSLGQGLEFLIYFQGNSAPDKSGLPSDRFSAERTGGSVSTLTIQRTQQEDSAVYLCASSSGSRYEQYFGPGTRLTVT.

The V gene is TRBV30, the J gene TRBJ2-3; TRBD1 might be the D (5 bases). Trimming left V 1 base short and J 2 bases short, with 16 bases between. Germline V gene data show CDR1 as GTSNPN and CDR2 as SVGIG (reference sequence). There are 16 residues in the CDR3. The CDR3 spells CAWSAGQPKFTDTQYF. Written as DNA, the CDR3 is TGTGCCTGGAGTGCAGGGCAGCCGAAGTTCACAGATACGCAGTATTTT.

The chain's CDR3 is CASSLSPGNYEQYF. The CDR3 DNA is TGTGCCAGCAGCTTAAGTCCAGGGAACTACGAGCAGTACTTC. The chain joins TRBV7-2 to TRBJ2-7; perhaps TRBD1 as D (5 bases). CDR1 is SGHTA, CDR2 FQGNSA, per germline. The CDR3 runs to 14 residues. Trimming left V 2 bases short and J 3 bases short, with 11 bases between.

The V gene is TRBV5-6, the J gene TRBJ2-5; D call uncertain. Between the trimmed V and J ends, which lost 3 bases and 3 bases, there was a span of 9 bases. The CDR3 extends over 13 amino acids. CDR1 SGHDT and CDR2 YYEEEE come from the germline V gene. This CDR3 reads CASSSTVKETQYF. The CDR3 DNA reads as TGTGCCAGCAGCTCAACAGTGAAAGAGACCCAGTACTTC.

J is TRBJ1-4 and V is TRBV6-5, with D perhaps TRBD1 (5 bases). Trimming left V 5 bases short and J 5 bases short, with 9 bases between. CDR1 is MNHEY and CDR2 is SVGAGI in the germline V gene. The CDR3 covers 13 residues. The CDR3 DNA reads TGTGCCAGCAGTATGACAGTCAATGAAAAACTGTTTTTT. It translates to CASSMTVNEKLFF.

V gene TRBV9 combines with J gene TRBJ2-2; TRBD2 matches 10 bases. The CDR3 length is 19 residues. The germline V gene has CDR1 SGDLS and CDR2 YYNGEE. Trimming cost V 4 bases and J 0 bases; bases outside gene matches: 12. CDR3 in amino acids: CASSPRGRTSGTNTGELFF. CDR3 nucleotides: TGTGCCAGCAGCCCCCGCGGTCGGACTAGCGGTACGAACACCGGGGAGCTGTTTTTT.

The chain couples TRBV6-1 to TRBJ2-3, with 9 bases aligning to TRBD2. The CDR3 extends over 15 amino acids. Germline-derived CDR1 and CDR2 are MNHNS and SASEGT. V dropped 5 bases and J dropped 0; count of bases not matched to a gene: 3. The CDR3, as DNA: TGTGCCAGCAGTAGACTAGCGGTTAGCACAGATACGCAGTATTTT. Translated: CASSRLAVSTDTQYF.

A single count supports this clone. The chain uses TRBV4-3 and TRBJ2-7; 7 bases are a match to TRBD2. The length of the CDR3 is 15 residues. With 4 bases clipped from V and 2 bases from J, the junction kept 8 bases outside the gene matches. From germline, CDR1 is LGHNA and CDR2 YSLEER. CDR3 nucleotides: TGCGCCAGCAGCCCTGGCGCTAGCGGTACCTACGAGCAGTACTTC. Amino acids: CASSPGASGTYEQYF.

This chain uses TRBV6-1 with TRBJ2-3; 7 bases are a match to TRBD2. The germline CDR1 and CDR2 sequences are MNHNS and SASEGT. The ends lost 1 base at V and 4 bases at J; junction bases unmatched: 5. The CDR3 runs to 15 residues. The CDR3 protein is CASSEGAGAPDTQYF. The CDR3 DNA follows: TGTGCCAGCAGTGAAGGGGCGGGAGCCCCAGATACGCAGTATTTT.